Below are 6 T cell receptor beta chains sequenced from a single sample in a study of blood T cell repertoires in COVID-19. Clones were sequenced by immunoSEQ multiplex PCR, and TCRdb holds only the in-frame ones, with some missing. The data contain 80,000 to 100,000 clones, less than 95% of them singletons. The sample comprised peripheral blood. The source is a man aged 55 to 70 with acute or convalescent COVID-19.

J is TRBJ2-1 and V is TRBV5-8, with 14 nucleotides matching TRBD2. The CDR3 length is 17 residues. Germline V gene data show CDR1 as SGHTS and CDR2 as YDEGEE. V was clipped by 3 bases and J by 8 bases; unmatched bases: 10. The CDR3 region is CASSWGLTSGGAHEQFF. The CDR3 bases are TGTGCCAGCAGCTGGGGACTGACTAGCGGGGGGGCCCATGAGCAGTTCTTC.

CDR3 sequence reads: CASSPWGTGDSPLHF. DNA of the CDR3: TGCGCCAGCAGCCCGTGGGGGACAGGGGACTCACCCCTCCACTTT. V is TRBV5-1 and J is TRBJ1-6; 10 nucleotides agree with TRBD1. The CDR3 is 15 amino acids. V was pared by 4 bases and J by 10 bases, with 8 bases of the junction left unmatched. The germline V gene has CDR1 SGHRS and CDR2 YFSETQ. The full variable domain, in which reference TRBV5-1 and TRBJ1-6 provide the parts outside the CDR3, is KAGVTQTPRYLIKTRGQQVTLSCSPISGHRSVSWYQQTPGQGLQFLFEYFSETQRNKGNFPGRFSGRQFSNSRSEMNVSTLELGDSALYLCASSPWGTGDSPLHFGNGTRLTVT.

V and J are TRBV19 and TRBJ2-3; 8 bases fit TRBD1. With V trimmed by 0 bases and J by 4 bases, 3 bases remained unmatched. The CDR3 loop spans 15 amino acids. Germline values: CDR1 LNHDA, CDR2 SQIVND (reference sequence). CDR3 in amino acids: CASSIDQGAADTQYF. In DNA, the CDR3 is TGTGCCAGTAGTATAGACCAGGGGGCAGCAGATACGCAGTATTTT.

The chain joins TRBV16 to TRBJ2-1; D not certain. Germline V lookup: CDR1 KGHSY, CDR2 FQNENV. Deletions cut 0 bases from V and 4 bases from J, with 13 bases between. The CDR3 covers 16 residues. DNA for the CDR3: TGTGCCAGCAGCCAATCGTCGCCAAGACTGTACAATGAGCAGTTCTTC. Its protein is CASSQSSPRLYNEQFF.

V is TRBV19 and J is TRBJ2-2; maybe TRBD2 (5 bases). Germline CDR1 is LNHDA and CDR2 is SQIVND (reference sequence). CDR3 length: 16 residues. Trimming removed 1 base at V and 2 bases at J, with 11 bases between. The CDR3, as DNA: TGTGCCAGTAGTATAGCCCCGGGGTTCAACACCGGGGAGCTGTTTTTT. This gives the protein CASSIAPGFNTGELFF.

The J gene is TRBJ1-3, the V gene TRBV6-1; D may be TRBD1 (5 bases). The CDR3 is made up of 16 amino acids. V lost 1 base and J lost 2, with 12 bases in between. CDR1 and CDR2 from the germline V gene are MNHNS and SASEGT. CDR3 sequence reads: CASSEVPTGAGNTIYF. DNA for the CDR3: TGTGCCAGCAGTGAAGTCCCCACAGGAGCTGGAAACACCATATATTTT.